This T cell receptor (beta chain) was obtained from a study of PD-L1 blockade in urothelial cancer. Study summary: Patients started atezolizumab around 2014, 1,200 mg intravenously every 3 weeks. Patients with male sex and bladder-origin urothelial cancer accounted for about 85% of the roughly 30 enrolled.

Individual patients had between 1 and 8 samples, taken pretreatment and on-treatment. The CDR3 is 15 amino acids. Germline V CDR1 and CDR2: MRHNA, SNTAGT. Trimming shortened V by 8 bases and J by 4 bases, and 17 bases separated the two germline ends. Only in-frame clones appear in the TCRdb table, and some are missing; sequencing was by immunoSEQ multiplex PCR. The sample shows about 24,000 clones, approximately 88% of them seen only once. The receptor was derived from a man aged 45-65 years with urothelial cancer. The chain recombines TRBV6-4 with TRBJ2-2; TRBD2 might be the D (6 bases). The sequencing used PBMCs, collected around atezolizumab (anti-PD-L1) treatment. The CDR3 bases are TGTGCCAGCGGAGGCGCGGGGACGGGCACCGGGGAGCTGTTTTTT. Translated, it gives CASGGAGTGTGELFF.